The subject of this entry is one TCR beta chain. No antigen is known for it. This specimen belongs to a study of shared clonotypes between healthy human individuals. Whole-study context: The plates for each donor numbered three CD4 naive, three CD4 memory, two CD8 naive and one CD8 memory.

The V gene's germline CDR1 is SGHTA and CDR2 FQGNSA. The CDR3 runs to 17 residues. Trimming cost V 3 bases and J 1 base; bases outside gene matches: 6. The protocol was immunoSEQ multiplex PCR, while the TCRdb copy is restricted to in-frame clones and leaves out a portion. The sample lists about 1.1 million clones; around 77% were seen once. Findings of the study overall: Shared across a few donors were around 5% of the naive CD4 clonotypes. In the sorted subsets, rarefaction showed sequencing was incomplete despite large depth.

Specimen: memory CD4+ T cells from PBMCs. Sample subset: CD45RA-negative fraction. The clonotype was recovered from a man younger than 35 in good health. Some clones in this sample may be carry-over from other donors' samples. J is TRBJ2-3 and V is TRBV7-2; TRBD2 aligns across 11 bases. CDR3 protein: CASSLARLAGRTDTQYF. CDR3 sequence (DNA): TGTGCCAGCAGCTTGGCAAGACTAGCGGGGCGCACAGATACGCAGTATTTT.